The 27 T cell receptor beta chains below come from one sample, sequenced in a study of blood T cell repertoires in COVID-19. Profiling relied on immunoSEQ multiplex PCR, and the TCRdb table lists in-frame clones only, not all of them. The repertoire consists of more than 95,000 clones, with 60% to 85% occurring once and the leading ten covering about 6.6%. The sample comprised peripheral blood. The source of these receptors is a man in his 70s with acute or convalescent COVID-19.

The chain is built from TRBV25-1 and TRBJ1-4; D is perhaps TRBD1 (6 bases). Germline V gives CDR1 MGHDK, CDR2 SYGVNS. V was clipped by 6 bases and J by 7 bases, with 15 bases between them. This CDR3 is built from 14 residues. CDR3 sequence (DNA): TGTGCCAGCAGATTACAGGGTGATGGTGAAAAACTGTTTTTT. Protein: CASRLQGDGEKLFF.

The chain couples TRBV5-1 to TRBJ2-2; TRBD2 matches 8 bases. The CDR3 has 15 residues. Germline values: CDR1 SGHRS, CDR2 YFSETQ. Trimming cost V 0 bases and J 5 bases; bases outside gene matches: 3. The CDR3 bases are TGCGCCAGCAGCTTGGAAGCGGGGGCTACCGGGGAGCTGTTTTTT. Translating gives CASSLEAGATGELFF.

The chain links TRBV11-2 to TRBJ2-6; the D gene is possibly TRBD1 (6 bases). Germline CDR1 SGHAT, CDR2 FQNNGV. CDR3 length: 16 residues. With 5 bases removed from V and 8 bases from J, the gap between germline ends came to 19 bases. The CDR3 coding sequence is TGTGCCAGCAGCCCAGCAGGGGCAGCAAGGACCAACGTCCTGACTTTC. Encoded protein: CASSPAGAARTNVLTF.

CDR3 sequence reads: CSVEPTTGELFF. The CDR3 region has the DNA TGCAGCGTTGAACCGACTACCGGGGAGCTGTTTTTT. The chain links TRBV29-1 to TRBJ2-2; D not resolved. CDR3 length: 12 amino acids. The ends were cut back, 2 bases at V and 5 bases at J, with 6 bases in the middle. Per the germline V gene, CDR1 is SQVTM and CDR2 is ANQGSEA.

V and J are TRBV5-1 and TRBJ2-1; possible D gene TRBD2, 6 bases. Germline CDR1 and CDR2: SGHRS and YFSETQ. Trimming took 4 bases from V and 2 from J, leaving 13 bases between them. CDR3 length equals 15 residues. The CDR3: CASSEAGPPYNEQFF. CDR3 sequence (DNA): TGCGCCAGCAGCGAGGCGGGACCTCCCTACAATGAGCAGTTCTTC.

This rearrangement joins TRBV6-5 to TRBJ2-1, with D possibly TRBD1 on 5 matching bases. Trimming shortened V by 2 bases and J by 9 bases, and 20 bases separated the two germline ends. CDR1 and CDR2 from the germline V gene are MNHEY and SVGAGI. The CDR3 is 16 amino acids. The CDR3 loop is CASSYIGQGSRVEQFF. The CDR3 DNA reads as TGTGCCAGCAGTTACATCGGGCAGGGATCAAGGGTTGAGCAGTTCTTC.

This chain connects TRBV5-4 to TRBJ1-2; D is possibly TRBD1 (5 bases). The germline CDR1 and CDR2 sequences are SGHNT and YYREEE (reference sequence). V was pared by 4 bases and J by 0 bases, with 10 bases between. The CDR3 is 14 residues long. CDR3 nucleotides: TGTGCCAGCAGCCTCCGGGGGGCTAACTATGGCTACACCTTC. As protein: CASSLRGANYGYTF.

The rearrangement joins TRBV19 to TRBJ2-7; a possible D gene is TRBD1 (6 bases). Germline CDR1 reads LNHDA; CDR2 reads SQIVND (reference sequence). The CDR3 totals 15 residues. Trimming left V 3 bases short and J 0 bases short, with 12 bases between. For the CDR3, the DNA is TGTGCCAGTAGTATCCCCGGGACACCCTCCTACGAGCAGTACTTC. It specifies CASSIPGTPSYEQYF.

The chain combines TRBV30 with TRBJ2-7; TRBD2 might be the D (5 bases). CDR3 length equals 16 residues. The germline V and J ends were trimmed by 0 bases and 2 bases, with 17 bases remaining between them. Germline V gene lookup returns CDR1 GTSNPN and CDR2 SVGIG (reference sequence). The CDR3 DNA reads as TGTGCCTGGAGTGTAAATAGCGACTCAGAACCCTACGAGCAGTACTTC. It yields the protein CAWSVNSDSEPYEQYF.

V gene TRBV6-6 combines with J gene TRBJ2-1, with D possibly matching TRBD2 (5 bases). With 2 bases removed from V and 12 bases from J, the gap between germline ends came to 11 bases. Germline CDR1 reads MNHNY; CDR2 reads SVGAGI (reference sequence). The CDR3 is 12 amino acids. The CDR3 DNA reads as TGTGCCAGCAGTTACCTACTAGGAACGCAGTTCTTC. It specifies CASSYLLGTQFF.

This clone was seen only once. The CDR3 sequence is CASSFFRLSGNTIYF. Written as DNA, the CDR3 is TGTGCCAGCAGCTTCTTCAGACTCTCTGGAAACACCATATATTTT. The V call is TRBV5-6, the J call TRBJ1-3; unclear D gene. Germline values: CDR1 SGHDT, CDR2 YYEEEE. The CDR3 has 15 amino acids. The ends were cut back, 2 bases at V and 0 bases at J, with 9 bases in the middle.

This chain joins TRBV19 and TRBJ2-2; weak D call: TRBD1 (6 bases). Germline V gene data show CDR1 as LNHDA and CDR2 as SQIVND (reference sequence). The V end was cut by 5 bases, the J end by 7 bases, with 11 bases between. The length of the CDR3 is 13 residues. CDR3 region: CASSPRTVGELFF. Written as DNA, the CDR3 is TGTGCCAGTAGTCCGAGGACAGTCGGGGAGCTGTTTTTT.

This sequence joins TRBV20-1 and TRBJ2-5; 9 bases align to TRBD1. V lost 3 bases to trimming and J lost 1 base; unmatched junction nucleotides: 3. CDR1 is DFQATT, CDR2 SNEGSKA, per germline (reference sequence). CDR3 length equals 14 residues. CDR3 sequence (DNA): TGCAGTGCTAGTTCGGGACAGGGCCAAGAGACCCAGTACTTC. Protein sequence: CSASSGQGQETQYF.

This chain connects TRBV7-2 to TRBJ1-3, with TRBD1 as a possible D gene (5 bases). Trimming removed 5 bases at V and 4 bases at J, with 15 bases between. Germline CDR1 reads SGHTA; CDR2 reads FQGNSA. The length of the CDR3 is 15 residues. CDR3 in DNA: TGTGCCAGCAGCGCCAGGGAAGCAGCAGGAAACACCATATATTTT. Encoded protein: CASSAREAAGNTIYF.

The J gene is TRBJ2-7, the V gene TRBV24-1, with TRBD1 matching 8 bases. Germline-derived CDR1 and CDR2 are KGHDR and SFDVKD. Trimming at V came to 2 bases and at J to 4 bases, leaving 6 bases not matched to a gene. The CDR3 is 15 residues long. The CDR3 coding sequence is TGTGCCACCAGTGATTCCGGGACAGGTAGTTACGAGCAGTACTTC. Translating gives CATSDSGTGSYEQYF.

V usage is TRBV7-6 and J usage is TRBJ1-6; no clear D. The germline V gene encodes CDR1 SGHVS and CDR2 FNYEAQ. Trimming removed 5 bases from V and 3 bases from J, with 11 bases in between. The CDR3 spans 15 residues. The CDR3 DNA reads TGTGCCAGCAGCGTGCGACATTTCTATAATTCACCCCTCCACTTT. Translated, it gives CASSVRHFYNSPLHF.

This sequence joins TRBV6-5 and TRBJ1-6, with D possibly being TRBD1 (6 bases). Germline V CDR1 and CDR2: MNHEY, SVGAGI. The CDR3 length is 15 residues. Trimming removed 0 bases at V and 10 bases at J, with 13 bases between. The DNA of the CDR3 is TGTGCCAGCAGTTACTCGGAACAGGGTCGGTCACCCCTCCACTTT. Translated: CASSYSEQGRSPLHF.

The chain's CDR3 is CATSSQETQYF. The CDR3 bases are TGTGCCACCAGTTCACAAGAGACCCAGTACTTC. The chain has TRBV24-1 and TRBJ2-5; D is uncertain. The CDR3 runs to 11 residues. The germline V gene has CDR1 KGHDR and CDR2 SFDVKD. Trimming stripped 6 bases from V and 2 bases from J, with 3 bases between.

This clone has just a few counts. This rearrangement joins TRBV28 to TRBJ2-1; 9 bases align to TRBD1. Trimming took 4 bases from V and 7 from J; bases not matched to a gene: 11. The V gene's germline CDR1 is MDHEN and CDR2 SYDVKM. The CDR3 consists of 16 residues. The CDR3 DNA reads as TGTGCCAGCAGTTCCTCCGGGACAGGGTACGGGAATGAGCAGTTCTTC. This gives the protein CASSSSGTGYGNEQFF.

The chain has TRBV19 and TRBJ2-6, with a weak D call TRBD2 (5 bases). V lost 3 bases and J 0 bases, leaving 9 bases between the germline ends. Germline lookup yields CDR1 LNHDA and CDR2 SQIVND (reference sequence). CDR3 size: 16 residues. CDR3 coding DNA: TGTGCCAGTAGTATCCCCGGGGTCTCTGGGGCCAACGTCCTGACTTTC. This codes for CASSIPGVSGANVLTF.

The chain recombines TRBV2 with TRBJ1-1, with a tentative D call TRBD1 (5 bases). From germline, CDR1 is SNHLY and CDR2 FYNNEI. This CDR3 comprises 14 residues. V was shortened by 4 bases and J by 5 bases, with 14 bases between the two germline ends. The CDR3 nucleotides read TGTGCCAGCAGTGTGGACTCGGGGGGAACTGAAGCTTTCTTT. It yields the protein CASSVDSGGTEAFF.

This clone was seen more than once but under ten times. V usage is TRBV12-3 or TRBV12-4 and J usage is TRBJ2-1; 11 positions agree with TRBD2. V dropped 6 bases and J dropped 5; count of bases not matched to a gene: 0. This CDR3 comprises 13 residues. The CDR3 region is CASRLAGDNEQFF. CDR3 nucleotide sequence: TGTGCCAGCAGACTAGCGGGAGACAATGAGCAGTTCTTC.

The DNA for the CDR3 is TGTGCCACCAGCAGAGGACAGGGGCCTTATCAGCCCCAGCATTTT. Its protein is CATSRGQGPYQPQHF. This chain links TRBV15 with TRBJ1-5, with 8 positions matching TRBD1. Losses at the gene ends were 1 base for V and 5 bases for J; bases not matched to a gene: 4. This CDR3 spans 15 amino acids. Germline CDR1 is LNHNV and CDR2 is YYDKDF (reference sequence).

The chain has TRBV5-1 and TRBJ2-1; the match to TRBD1 covers 10 bases. Germline trimming cut 0 bases from V and 8 bases from J; bases unmatched to any gene: 8. Germline V gene data show CDR1 as SGHRS and CDR2 as YFSETQ. This CDR3 region has 16 residues. The CDR3 is CASSLGSGQGFYEQFF. CDR3 nucleotides: TGCGCCAGCAGCTTGGGCTCGGGACAGGGGTTTTATGAGCAGTTCTTC.

This clone appeared once. The V and J genes are TRBV12-3 or TRBV12-4 and TRBJ1-2; TRBD1 might be the D (6 bases). This CDR3 has 11 residues. Trimming removed 5 bases from V and 11 bases from J, with 12 bases in between. CDR3 in amino acids: CASSNRGAYTF. CDR3 in DNA: TGTGCCAGCAGTAACCGGGGGGCGTACACCTTC.

This clone occurred a few times. This chain joins TRBV24-1 and TRBJ2-5; TRBD2 aligns across 8 bases. The V gene end was trimmed by 4 bases and the J gene end by 1 base; junction bases not matched to a gene: 4. This CDR3 is 15 amino acids long. In germline, CDR1 is KGHDR, CDR2 SFDVKD. CDR3 DNA sequence: TGTGCCACCAGTGACCCCGGGACTAGCCAAGAGACCCAGTACTTC. This encodes CATSDPGTSQETQYF.

This clone was counted a few times. The chain uses TRBV7-2 and TRBJ2-7; D is uncertain. Trimming removed 5 bases at V and 0 bases at J, with 8 bases between. The germline V gene encodes CDR1 SGHTA and CDR2 FQGNSA. CDR3 length equals 13 residues. CDR3 bases: TGTGCCAGCAGCGAACAAAACTCCTACGAGCAGTACTTC. It encodes CASSEQNSYEQYF.